The clone carrying this T cell receptor (beta chain) was observed many times. Its target is unknown. This entry belongs to a study of human T cells and chemical hapten exposure. Study-level points and caveats: Patch test scores rose with PT1 expanded TCR counts, a positive correlation.

The CDR3 sequence is 15 residues long. Trimming cost V 6 bases and J 10 bases; bases outside gene matches: 14. CDR1 and CDR2 (germline): SGHTA, FQGNSA. TCRdb independently ran MiXCR on the RACE reads; one entry per CDR3 protein. The sample contains under 300,000 distinct CDR3 sequences, about 8.1% of which appear only once. Time point indicated: pre-sensitization, week 0. Treatment: therapeutic diphenylcyclopropenone sensitization with weekly scalp DPC. Participating donors were patients with alopecia, aged 18 to 70 years, considered appropriate candidates for DPC. The sequence came from a woman aged 40 to 49 with alopecia areata. Some clones in this sample may be carry-over from other donors' samples. Source: whole blood, taken in connection with sensitization to the hapten diphenylcyclopropenone (DPC). V gene TRBV7-2 combines with J gene TRBJ2-1; 8 nucleotides match TRBD2. The CDR3 DNA reads TGTGCCAGCAGTACGCATGGACTAGCCATAAGGGAGCAGTTCTTC. Translated: CASSTHGLAIREQFF.